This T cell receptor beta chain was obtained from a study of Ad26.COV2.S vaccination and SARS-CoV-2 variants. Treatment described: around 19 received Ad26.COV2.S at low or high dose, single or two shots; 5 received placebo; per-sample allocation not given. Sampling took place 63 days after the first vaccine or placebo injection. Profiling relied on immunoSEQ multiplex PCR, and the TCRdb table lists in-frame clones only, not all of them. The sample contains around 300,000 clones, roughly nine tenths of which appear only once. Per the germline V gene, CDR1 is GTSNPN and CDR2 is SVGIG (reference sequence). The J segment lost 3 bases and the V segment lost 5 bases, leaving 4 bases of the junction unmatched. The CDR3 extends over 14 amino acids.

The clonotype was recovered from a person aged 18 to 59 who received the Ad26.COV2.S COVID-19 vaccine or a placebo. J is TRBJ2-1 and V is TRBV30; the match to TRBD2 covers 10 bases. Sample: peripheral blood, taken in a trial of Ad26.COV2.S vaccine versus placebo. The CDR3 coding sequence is TGTGCCTGGGCTAGCGGGAGTGGCTACAATGAGCAGTTCTTC. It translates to CAWASGSGYNEQFF.